The clone carrying this TCR beta chain was counted between two and nine times. Antigen: not known. The data were obtained in a study of identical twins. The study, taken as a whole, reports: Cross-sectional statistical analysis was relied on for the conclusions, without the same donors being followed.

TCRdb itself ran the 5' RACE reads through MiXCR, one entry per CDR3 protein. The data show 280,000 or so distinct CDR3 sequences, about 8.3% seen once. The same data also went into a second study, on yellow fever vaccine responses in identical twins.

The sample comprised memory (CD45RO+) T cells sorted from blood. The sequence came from a woman aged 18-30 years in good health.

The CDR3 loop is CSARVENFRQETQYF. The CDR3 DNA reads as TGCAGTGCTAGAGTAGAGAACTTTCGCCAAGAGACCCAGTACTTC. The chain employs TRBV20-1 and TRBJ2-5; no firm D call. The CDR3 totals 15 residues. V lost 1 base, J lost 1 base, and 13 bases lay in between. CDR1 and CDR2 (germline): DFQATT, SNEGSKA (reference sequence).